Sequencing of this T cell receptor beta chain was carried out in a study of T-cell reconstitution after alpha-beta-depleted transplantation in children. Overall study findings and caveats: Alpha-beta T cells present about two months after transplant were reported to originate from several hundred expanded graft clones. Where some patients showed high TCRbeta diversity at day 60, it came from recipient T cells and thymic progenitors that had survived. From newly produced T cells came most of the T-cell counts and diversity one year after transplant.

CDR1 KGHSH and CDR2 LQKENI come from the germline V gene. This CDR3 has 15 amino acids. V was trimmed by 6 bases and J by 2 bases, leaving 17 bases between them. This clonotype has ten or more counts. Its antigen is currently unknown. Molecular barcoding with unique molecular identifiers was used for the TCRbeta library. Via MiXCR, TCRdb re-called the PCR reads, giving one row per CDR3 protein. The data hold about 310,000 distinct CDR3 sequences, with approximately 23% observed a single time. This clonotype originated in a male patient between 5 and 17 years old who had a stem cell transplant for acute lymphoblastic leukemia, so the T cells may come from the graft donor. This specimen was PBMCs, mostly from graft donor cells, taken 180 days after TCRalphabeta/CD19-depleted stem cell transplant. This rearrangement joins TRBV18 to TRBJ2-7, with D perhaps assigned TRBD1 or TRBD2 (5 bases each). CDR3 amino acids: CASSRGDGVPYEQYF. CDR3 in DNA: TGTGCCAGCTCCCGAGGGGACGGGGTACCCTACGAGCAGTACTTC.